A single T cell receptor beta chain is shown here with its context. This entry comes from a study of blood T cell repertoires in COVID-19. At the level of the study: The United States, Italy and Spain were the sources of the acute and convalescent COVID-19 samples. T cells, B-cell-depleted T cells, or PBMCs supplied cDNA or gDNA.

In the original analysis: Scientists estimated how many nucleated cells there were by amplifying reference gene primers. Clones were read by immunoSEQ multiplex PCR, and TCRdb kept only the in-frame ones, dropping some. D and trimming were read from the DNA, whereas the V and J calls and clone size are those reported in that table. The data contain about 130,000 clones, less than 90% of them singletons. Germline CDR1 MNHNY, CDR2 SVGAGI (reference sequence). V lost 2 bases to trimming and J lost 7 bases, with 6 bases between them. The length of the CDR3 is 12 residues. The rearrangement joins TRBV6-6 to TRBJ2-1; D remains ambiguous. The TCR originated in a man aged 70-80 years with acute or convalescent COVID-19. The specimen sequenced was peripheral blood. The CDR3 bases are TGTGCCAGCAGTTACCGCCGGAATGAGCAGTTCTTC. It translates to CASSYRRNEQFF.